One T cell receptor beta chain is described in this entry. The antigen is unknown. The sample belongs to a study of OX40 agonist ivuxolimab in advanced cancers. On the study more broadly: Hepatocellular carcinoma, melanoma, renal cell or head and neck cancer was diagnosed in the dose-escalation patients.

Study conclusions and caveats: The 0.1-3.0 mg/kg partial responders had among the lowest clonal expansion.

V shed 3 bases, J shed 3 bases, and the junction held 4 bases outside the gene matches. Germline V lookup: CDR1 MDHEN, CDR2 SYDVKM. This CDR3 has 15 residues. TCRdb's copy holds only in-frame clones and misses some; the assay was immunoSEQ multiplex PCR. Of some 15,000 clones listed, approximately 92% are singletons. The V call is TRBV28, the J call TRBJ2-7, with 11 bases matching TRBD2. The clonotype was recovered from an adult with an advanced solid tumor such as melanoma, head and neck, liver or kidney cancer. Sequences were derived from CD4+ or CD8+ T cells sorted from blood, sampled in a trial of the OX40 agonist ivuxolimab. The CDR3 spells CASSFSGLAVYEQYF. The CDR3 region has the DNA TGTGCCAGCAGTTTCTCGGGACTAGCGGTCTACGAGCAGTACTTC.